A single TCR beta chain is shown here with its context. The antigen remains undetermined. The data originate from a study of beta chain features in type 1 diabetes. General study results and limits: Shorter TCRB CDR3s, moderately but significantly so, were found in Type 1 diabetes patients in all four CD4+ subsets.

What was sequenced were expressed TCRB transcripts, since all of the isolated RNA had been reverse transcribed. Libraries were prepared by immunoSEQ multiplex PCR; TCRdb keeps only in-frame clonotypes and omits some of them. The sample consists of a few hundred thousand clones, 24% of them appearing once. Germline CDR1 is GTSNPN and CDR2 is SVGIG (reference sequence). V gave up 4 bases and J gave up 4 bases, with 25 bases separating them. The CDR3 totals 17 residues. The clonotype originates from a woman in her 30s with type 1 diabetes. This sequence joins TRBV30 and TRBJ2-5; D possibly corresponds to TRBD1 (6 bases). Sequencing was done on a sample of naive CD4+ T cells from blood. DNA for the CDR3: TGTGCCTGGACCTTTCTCAGGGACAAGAGGCTTCGAGAGACCCAGTACTTC. Residues: CAWTFLRDKRLRETQYF.